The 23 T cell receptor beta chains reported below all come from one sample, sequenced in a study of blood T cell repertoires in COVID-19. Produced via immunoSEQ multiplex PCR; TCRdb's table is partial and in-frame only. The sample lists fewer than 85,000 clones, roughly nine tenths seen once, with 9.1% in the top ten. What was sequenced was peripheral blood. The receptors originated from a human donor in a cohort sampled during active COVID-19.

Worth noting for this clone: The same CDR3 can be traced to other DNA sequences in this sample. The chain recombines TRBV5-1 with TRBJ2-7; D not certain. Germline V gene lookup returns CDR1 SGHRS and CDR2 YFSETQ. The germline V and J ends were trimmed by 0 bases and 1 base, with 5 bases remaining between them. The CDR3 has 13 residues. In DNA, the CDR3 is TGCGCCAGCAGCTTGGCCGGGTCCTACGAGCAGTACTTC. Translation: CASSLAGSYEQYF.

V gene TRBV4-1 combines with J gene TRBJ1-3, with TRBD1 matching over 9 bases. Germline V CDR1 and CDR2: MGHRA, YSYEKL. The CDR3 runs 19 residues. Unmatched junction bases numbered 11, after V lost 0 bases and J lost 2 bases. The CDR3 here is CASSQDIPGTGTPGNTIYF. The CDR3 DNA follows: TGCGCCAGCAGCCAAGATATTCCCGGGACAGGGACTCCTGGAAACACCATATATTTT.

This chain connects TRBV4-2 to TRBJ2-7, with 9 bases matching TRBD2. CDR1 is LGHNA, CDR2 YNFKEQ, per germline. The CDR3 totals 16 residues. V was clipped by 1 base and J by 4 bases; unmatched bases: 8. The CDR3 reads CASSQGSAGGNYEQYF. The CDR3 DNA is TGTGCCAGCAGCCAAGGCTCCGCGGGAGGGAATTACGAGCAGTACTTC.

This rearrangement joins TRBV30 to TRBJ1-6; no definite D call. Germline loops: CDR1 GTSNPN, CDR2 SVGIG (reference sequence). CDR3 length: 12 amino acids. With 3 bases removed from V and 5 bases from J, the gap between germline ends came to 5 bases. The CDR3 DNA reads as TGTGCCTGGAGGCAGGATAATTCACCCCTCCACTTT. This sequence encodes CAWRQDNSPLHF.

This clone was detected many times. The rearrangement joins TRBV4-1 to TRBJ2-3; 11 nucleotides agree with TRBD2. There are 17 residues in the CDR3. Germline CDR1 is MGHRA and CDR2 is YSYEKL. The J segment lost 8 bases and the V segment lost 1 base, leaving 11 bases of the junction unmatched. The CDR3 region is CASSQGVAGGQSGTQYF. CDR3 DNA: TGCGCCAGCAGCCAAGGGGTAGCGGGGGGGCAGTCTGGTACGCAGTATTTT.

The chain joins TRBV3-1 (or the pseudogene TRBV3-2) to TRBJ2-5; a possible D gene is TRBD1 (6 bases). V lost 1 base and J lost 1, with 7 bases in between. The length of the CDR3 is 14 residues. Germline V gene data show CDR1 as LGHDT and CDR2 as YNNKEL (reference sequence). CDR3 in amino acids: CASSQGQVQETQYF. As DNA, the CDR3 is TGTGCCAGCAGCCAAGGACAGGTCCAAGAGACCCAGTACTTC.

In nucleotides, the CDR3 is TGTGCCAGCAGCCAAGCCCCGGGGGGACCGTACTACAATGAGCAGTTCTTC. This sequence encodes CASSQAPGGPYYNEQFF. The chain joins TRBV7-3 to TRBJ2-1; 7 bases are shared with TRBD2. The CDR3 is 17 residues long. After removal of 5 bases from V and 3 bases from J, the junction contained 13 bases not matched to a gene. Germline CDR1 reads SGHTA; CDR2 reads FQGTGA. Combining the CDR3 with reference TRBV7-3 and TRBJ2-1 gives the whole variable domain GAGVSQTPSNKVTEKGKYVELRCDPISGHTALYWYRQSLGQGPEFLIYFQGTGAADDSGLPNDRFFAVRPEGSVSTLKIQRTERGDSAVYLCASSQAPGGPYYNEQFFGPGTRLTVL.

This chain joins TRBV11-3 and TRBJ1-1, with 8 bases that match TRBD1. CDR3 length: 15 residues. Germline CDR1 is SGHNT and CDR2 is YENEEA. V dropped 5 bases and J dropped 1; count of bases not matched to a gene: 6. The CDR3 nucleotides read TGTGCCAGCAGCCCCCGACAGGGGTCGAACACTGAAGCTTTCTTT. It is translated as CASSPRQGSNTEAFF.

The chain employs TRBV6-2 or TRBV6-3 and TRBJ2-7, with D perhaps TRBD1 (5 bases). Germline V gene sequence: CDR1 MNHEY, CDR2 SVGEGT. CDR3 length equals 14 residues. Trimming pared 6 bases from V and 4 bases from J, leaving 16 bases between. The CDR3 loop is CASSLTVGSYEQYF. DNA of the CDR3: TGTGCCAGCAGCCTGACAGTGGGGTCGTACGAGCAGTACTTC.

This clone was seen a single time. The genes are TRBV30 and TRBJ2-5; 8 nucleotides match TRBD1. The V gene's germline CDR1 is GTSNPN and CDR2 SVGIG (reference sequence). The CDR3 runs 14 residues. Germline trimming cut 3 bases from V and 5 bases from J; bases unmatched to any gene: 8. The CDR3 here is CAWRARGRGETQYF. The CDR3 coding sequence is TGTGCCTGGAGGGCCAGGGGGCGAGGGGAGACCCAGTACTTC.

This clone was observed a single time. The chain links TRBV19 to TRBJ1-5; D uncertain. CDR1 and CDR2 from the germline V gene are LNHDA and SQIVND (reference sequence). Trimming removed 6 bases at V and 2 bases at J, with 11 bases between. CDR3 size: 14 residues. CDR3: CASREGAGNQPQHF. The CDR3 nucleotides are TGTGCCAGTAGGGAGGGTGCGGGCAATCAGCCCCAGCATTTT.

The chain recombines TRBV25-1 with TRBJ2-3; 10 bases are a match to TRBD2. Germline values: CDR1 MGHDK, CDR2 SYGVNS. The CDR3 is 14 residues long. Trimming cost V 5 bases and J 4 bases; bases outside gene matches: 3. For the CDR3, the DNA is TGTGCCAGCAGTCCTAGCGGGGGCTCAGATACGCAGTATTTT. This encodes CASSPSGGSDTQYF.

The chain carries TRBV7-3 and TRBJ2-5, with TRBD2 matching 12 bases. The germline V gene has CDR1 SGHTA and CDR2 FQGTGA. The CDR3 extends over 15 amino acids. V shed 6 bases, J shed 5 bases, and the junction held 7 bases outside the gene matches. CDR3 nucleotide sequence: TGTGCCAGCAGTGCTAGCGGGGGGGCACGGGAGACCCAGTACTTC. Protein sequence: CASSASGGARETQYF.

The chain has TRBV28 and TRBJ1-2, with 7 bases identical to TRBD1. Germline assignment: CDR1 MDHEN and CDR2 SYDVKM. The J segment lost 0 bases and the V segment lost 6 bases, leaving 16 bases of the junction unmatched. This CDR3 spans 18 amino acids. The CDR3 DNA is TGTGCCAGCAGCCCTGGAATAAACGTCGGACAGGCTAACTATGGCTACACCTTC. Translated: CASSPGINVGQANYGYTF.

The CDR3 protein is CASSSGGGRPPVGAFF. The CDR3 bases are TGTGCCAGTAGTTCCGGGGGGGGCAGGCCCCCCGTAGGGGCTTTCTTT. This rearrangement joins TRBV19 to TRBJ1-1, with D tentatively TRBD1 (6 bases). Germline CDR1 and CDR2: LNHDA and SQIVND (reference sequence). Trimming stripped 5 bases from V and 11 bases from J, with 27 bases between. This CDR3 has 16 amino acids.

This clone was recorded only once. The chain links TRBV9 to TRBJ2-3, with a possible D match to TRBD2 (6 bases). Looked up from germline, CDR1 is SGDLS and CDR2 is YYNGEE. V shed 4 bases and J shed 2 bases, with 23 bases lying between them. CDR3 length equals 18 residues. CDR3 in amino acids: CASSPRSGGARHTDTQYF. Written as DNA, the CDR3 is TGTGCCAGCAGCCCCCGATCCGGGGGAGCGCGTCACACAGATACGCAGTATTTT.

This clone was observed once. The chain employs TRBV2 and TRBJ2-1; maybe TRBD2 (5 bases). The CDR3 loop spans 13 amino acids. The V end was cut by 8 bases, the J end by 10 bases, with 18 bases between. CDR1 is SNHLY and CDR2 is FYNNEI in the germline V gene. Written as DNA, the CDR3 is TGTGCCAGCCCGACCCCGTCGGGGAAGGAGCAGTTCTTC. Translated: CASPTPSGKEQFF.

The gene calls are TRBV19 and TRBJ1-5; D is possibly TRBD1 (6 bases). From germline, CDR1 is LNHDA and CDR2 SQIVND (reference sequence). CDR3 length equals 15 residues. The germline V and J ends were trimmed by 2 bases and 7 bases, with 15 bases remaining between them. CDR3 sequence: CASSIYPGVTQPQHF. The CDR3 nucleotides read TGTGCCAGTAGTATATACCCAGGGGTGACGCAGCCCCAGCATTTT.

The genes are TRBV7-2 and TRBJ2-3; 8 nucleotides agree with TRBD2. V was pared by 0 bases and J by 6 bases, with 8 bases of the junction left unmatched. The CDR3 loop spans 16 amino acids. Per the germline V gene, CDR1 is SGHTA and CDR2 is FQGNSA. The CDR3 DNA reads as TGTGCCAGCAGCTTAGCTCCGCGGGGGGTAGGGGATACGCAGTATTTT. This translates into CASSLAPRGVGDTQYF.

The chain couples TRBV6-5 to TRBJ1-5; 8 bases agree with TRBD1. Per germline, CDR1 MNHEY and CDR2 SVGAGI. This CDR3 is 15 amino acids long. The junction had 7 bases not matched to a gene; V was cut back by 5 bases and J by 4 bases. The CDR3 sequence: CASSPGTGLNQPQHF. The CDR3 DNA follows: TGTGCCAGCAGTCCCGGGACAGGCCTTAATCAGCCCCAGCATTTT.

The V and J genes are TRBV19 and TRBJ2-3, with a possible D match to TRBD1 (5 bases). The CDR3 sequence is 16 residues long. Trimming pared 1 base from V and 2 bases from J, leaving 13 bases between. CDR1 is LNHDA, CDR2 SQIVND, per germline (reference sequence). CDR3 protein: CASSIGQQPSTDTQYF. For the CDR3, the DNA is TGTGCCAGTAGTATAGGACAGCAACCCTCCACAGATACGCAGTATTTT.

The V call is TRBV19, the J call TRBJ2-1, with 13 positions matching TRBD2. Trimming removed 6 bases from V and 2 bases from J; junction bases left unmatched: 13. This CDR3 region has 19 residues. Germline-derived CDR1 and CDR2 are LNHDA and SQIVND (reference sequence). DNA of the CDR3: TGTGCCAGTAGCCCGACTAGCGGGAGGCTAAGAGGGCCCTACAATGAGCAGTTCTTC. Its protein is CASSPTSGRLRGPYNEQFF.

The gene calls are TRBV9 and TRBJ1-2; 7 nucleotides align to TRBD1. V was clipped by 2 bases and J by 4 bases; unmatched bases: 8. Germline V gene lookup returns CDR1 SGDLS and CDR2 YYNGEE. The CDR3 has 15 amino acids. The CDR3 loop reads CASSVTGVFGYGYTF. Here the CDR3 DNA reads TGTGCCAGCAGCGTTACAGGGGTTTTTGGCTATGGCTACACCTTC.